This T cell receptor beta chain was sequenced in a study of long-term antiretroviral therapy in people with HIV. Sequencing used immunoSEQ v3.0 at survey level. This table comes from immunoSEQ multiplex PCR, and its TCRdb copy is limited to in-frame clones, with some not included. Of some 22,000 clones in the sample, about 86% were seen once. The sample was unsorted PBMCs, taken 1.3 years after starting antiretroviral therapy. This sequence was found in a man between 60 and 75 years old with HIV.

The CDR3, as DNA: TGCAGCGTTGCCGAGGGGGCGGTTGATTCACCCCTCCACTTT. This codes for CSVAEGAVDSPLHF. The rearrangement uses TRBV29-1 and TRBJ1-6; 7 positions match TRBD1. Germline CDR1 and CDR2: SQVTM and ANQGSEA. With V trimmed by 4 bases and J by 8 bases, 8 bases remained unmatched. This CDR3 has 14 residues.